The 17 T cell receptor beta chains listed next were all sequenced from one sample in a study of T cells after yellow fever vaccination. TCRdb passed the 5' RACE reads through MiXCR, listing each CDR3 protein once. Altogether around 340,000 distinct CDR3 sequences are present, roughly 9.4% being singletons, with the ten largest covering about a sixth. The sample was PBMCs, taken on the day of the first yellow fever vaccination. Receptors originate from a man aged 18 to 30 who received the YFV17D yellow fever vaccine.

This clonotype occurred a few times. The genes are TRBV18 and TRBJ2-1; D might be TRBD1 (6 bases). V was clipped by 1 base and J by 14 bases, with 9 bases between them. The CDR3 runs 11 residues. The germline gives CDR1 KGHSH, CDR2 LQKENI. In DNA form, the CDR3 reads TGTGCCAGCTCACCACGGGACATCAAGTTCTTC. Protein: CASSPRDIKFF. The full variable domain, completed using reference TRBV18 and TRBJ2-1, is NAGVMQNPRHLVRRRGQEARLRCSPMKGHSHVYWYRQLPEEGLKFMVYLQKENIIDESGMPKERFSAEFPKEGPSILRIQQVVRGDSAAYFCASSPRDIKFFGPGTRLTVL.

This clonotype was seen only a few times. A junction boundary mismatches the germline segment, possibly from a read error. CDR3 nucleotides: TGTGCTAGCAGCTTACTAGCGGGGTTCCCCGGGGAGCTGTTTTTT. Translation: CASSLLAGFPGELFF. The V and J genes are TRBV7-7 and TRBJ2-2, with TRBD2 identical over 10 bases. Germline V CDR1 and CDR2: SSHAT, FNYEAQ (reference sequence). The CDR3 has 15 amino acids.

The chain has TRBV7-2 and TRBJ2-4; tentatively, D is TRBD2 (6 bases). This CDR3 is built from 13 residues. Deletions cut 1 base from V and 8 bases from J, with 9 bases between. Germline-derived CDR1 and CDR2 are SGHTA and FQGNSA. CDR3 sequence reads: CASSLGGVDIQYF. The CDR3 DNA sequence: TGTGCCAGCAGCTTAGGCGGGGTGGACATTCAGTACTTC.

This clonotype was detected many times. The genes are TRBV3-1 and TRBJ1-1; weak D call: TRBD1 (6 bases). This CDR3 is 13 amino acids long. In germline, CDR1 is LGHDT, CDR2 YNNKEL (reference sequence). The V end was cut by 4 bases, the J end by 6 bases, with 12 bases between. CDR3 bases: TGTGCCAGCAGCCTCCAACAGGGCTCTGAAGCTTTCTTT. This sequence encodes CASSLQQGSEAFF.

This clonotype was counted ten times or more. V and J are TRBV3-1 and TRBJ2-7; 8 nucleotides match TRBD2. Germline CDR1 is LGHDT and CDR2 is YNNKEL (reference sequence). CDR3 length: 13 amino acids. Trimming removed 4 bases from V and 6 bases from J; junction bases left unmatched: 5. As DNA, the CDR3 is TGTGCCAGCAGCCGGGCGGGGGGCCTCGAGCAGTACTTC. Translated, it gives CASSRAGGLEQYF.

V gene TRBV14 combines with J gene TRBJ2-5; TRBD2 agrees at 10 bases. Germline V CDR1 and CDR2: SGHDN, FVKESK. The CDR3 is made up of 19 amino acids. V was pared by 1 base and J by 5 bases, with 16 bases of the junction left unmatched. Here the CDR3 DNA reads TGTGCCAGCAGCCAAGGCGTATCTAGCGGGGGTATCTACGTGGAGACCCAGTACTTC. This codes for CASSQGVSSGGIYVETQYF.

The chain uses TRBV20-1 and TRBJ2-5; D is undetermined. The CDR3 totals 13 residues. V lost 0 bases and J 5 bases, leaving 10 bases between the germline ends. Germline lookup yields CDR1 DFQATT and CDR2 SNEGSKA (reference sequence). The CDR3 region has the DNA TGCAGTGCTAGAGAACCAGTTGAGGAGACCCAGTACTTC. Translated: CSAREPVEETQYF.

This clonotype showed up just a few times. This chain connects TRBV12-3 or TRBV12-4 to TRBJ2-7; a weak D match, TRBD1 (6 bases). V was clipped by 4 bases and J by 2 bases, with 9 bases between them. This CDR3 has 13 amino acids. The CDR3, as DNA: TGTGCCAGCAGTTCACAGGGCGCCTACGAGCAGTACTTC. It codes for CASSSQGAYEQYF.

This chain joins TRBV29-1 and TRBJ1-3; D is ambiguous. This CDR3 is 11 amino acids long. Germline CDR1 SQVTM, CDR2 ANQGSEA. Trimming cost V 7 bases and J 8 bases, with 12 bases left between them. CDR3 region: CSAGDGYTIYF. As DNA, the CDR3 is TGCAGCGCAGGAGACGGGTACACCATATATTTT.

The chain combines TRBV7-2 with TRBJ2-3, with TRBD2 as a possible D gene (6 bases). Trimming shortened V by 5 bases and J by 7 bases, and 16 bases separated the two germline ends. The CDR3 spans 14 residues. The germline CDR1 and CDR2 sequences are SGHTA and FQGNSA. The CDR3 region is CASSQTMGLYTQYF. CDR3 nucleotides: TGTGCCAGCAGCCAAACTATGGGACTCTATACGCAGTATTTT.

The rearrangement links TRBV14 to TRBJ1-2, with D tentatively TRBD1 (5 bases). Per the germline V gene, CDR1 is SGHDN and CDR2 is FVKESK. Between the trimmed V and J ends, which lost 4 bases and 5 bases, there was a span of 20 bases. The CDR3 covers 16 residues. Here the CDR3 reads CASSRPGARLYYGYTF. CDR3 nucleotides: TGTGCCAGCAGCCGCCCTGGGGCACGGTTATATTATGGCTACACCTTC.

This clonotype was counted at least ten times. The chain has TRBV12-3 or TRBV12-4 and TRBJ2-3, with TRBD1 as a possible D gene (5 bases). The V and J ends lost 3 bases and 3 bases respectively, with 7 bases between them. The CDR3 is 13 residues long. CDR3 in amino acids: CASSLTETDTQYF. The CDR3 region has the DNA TGTGCCAGCAGTTTGACAGAGACAGATACGCAGTATTTT.

This clonotype was counted between two and nine times. The chain joins TRBV12-3 or TRBV12-4 to TRBJ1-2; no reliable D call. Trimming left V 7 bases short and J 8 bases short, with 14 bases between. CDR3 length: 12 amino acids. CDR3 protein: CASNTHSRGYTF. DNA of the CDR3: TGTGCCAGCAACACCCACTCCAGGGGCTACACCTTC.

The V and J genes are TRBV1 and TRBJ2-7; the D call of TRBD2 is as the table states it, not checked on the DNA. TRBV1 is a pseudogene. This CDR3 has 9 amino acids. The CDR3 DNA is TGCACCAGCAGCCAAGACCCGCGCGTC. Translation: CTSSQDPRV.

The CDR3 DNA reads as TGTGCCGCCTCGAACGGTTATGAAGCTTTCTTT. Amino acids: CAASNGYEAFF. The chain carries TRBV12-3 or TRBV12-4 and TRBJ1-1, with D hard to call. The ends were cut back, 11 bases at V and 7 bases at J, with 14 bases in the middle. The CDR3 is made up of 11 amino acids.

This chain connects TRBV15 to TRBJ1-5; D gene ambiguous. The CDR3 length is 14 residues. Germline CDR1 reads LNHNV; CDR2 reads YYDKDF (reference sequence). The V end was cut by 2 bases, the J end by 3 bases, with 8 bases between. CDR3 protein: CATSRSEDNQPQHF. CDR3 nucleotide sequence: TGTGCCACCAGCAGATCCGAGGACAATCAGCCCCAGCATTTT. The entire variable domain, with the rest obtained from reference TRBV15 and TRBJ1-5, is as follows: DAMVIQNPRYQVTQFGKPVTLSCSQTLNHNVMYWYQQKSSQAPKLLFHYYDKDFNNEADTPDNFQSRRPNTSFCFLDIRSPGLGDTAMYLCATSRSEDNQPQHFGDGTRLSIL.

Only a few counts were recorded for this clonotype. The genes are TRBV27 and TRBJ2-1, with a tentative D call TRBD2 (6 bases). This CDR3 spans 15 amino acids. The V gene's germline CDR1 is MNHEY and CDR2 SMNVEV (reference sequence). The V and J ends lost 7 bases and 9 bases respectively, with 22 bases between them. The CDR3 nucleotides read TGTGCCAGCACCCTAGCACGAGGAGGGTTGGGTGAGCAGTTCTTC. This encodes CASTLARGGLGEQFF.